These 15 T cell receptor beta chains share one sample of origin, sequenced in a study of shared clonotypes between healthy human individuals. TCRdb's table, derived via immunoSEQ multiplex PCR, lists solely in-frame clones and lacks some. The data show roughly 640,000 clones, under 80% seen once. Sequencing input: memory CD4+ T cells sorted from blood. As for subset: CD45RA-negative fraction. The receptors derive from a woman in her thirties in good health.

The chain links TRBV4-1 to TRBJ1-1, with D uncertain. Trimming left V 0 bases short and J 4 bases short, with 12 bases between. From germline, CDR1 is MGHRA and CDR2 YSYEKL. This CDR3 spans 15 amino acids. The CDR3 is CASSQDRGMATEAFF. DNA of the CDR3: TGCGCCAGCAGCCAAGATCGGGGTATGGCCACTGAAGCTTTCTTT.

The chain couples TRBV7-3 to TRBJ2-3, with 14 bases that match TRBD2. The CDR3 contains 16 residues. Looked up from germline, CDR1 is SGHTA and CDR2 is FQGTGA. Trimming at V came to 4 bases and at J to 1 base, leaving 1 base not matched to a gene. The DNA of the CDR3 is TGTGCCAGCAGCTCGACTAGCGGGAGGGGCACAGATACGCAGTATTTT. This sequence encodes CASSSTSGRGTDTQYF.

The chain joins TRBV28 to TRBJ1-1; D is perhaps TRBD1 (5 bases). Germline-derived CDR1 and CDR2 are MDHEN and SYDVKM. V was shortened by 7 bases and J by 0 bases, with 9 bases between the two germline ends. The CDR3 contains 13 residues. In DNA form, the CDR3 reads TGTGCCAGCAACCCGGGGCTGAACACTGAAGCTTTCTTT. Translation: CASNPGLNTEAFF.

The DNA for the CDR3 is TGCGCCAGCAGCCCAGGGCAGGGGCCTGCCACAGATACGCAGTATTTT. Amino acids: CASSPGQGPATDTQYF. V is TRBV5-1 and J is TRBJ2-3, with a possible D match to TRBD1 (6 bases). This CDR3 comprises 16 residues. Germline CDR1 is SGHRS and CDR2 is YFSETQ. With 4 bases removed from V and 2 bases from J, the gap between germline ends came to 17 bases.

This clone has just a few counts. This rearrangement joins TRBV28 to TRBJ2-7, with 13 bases fitting TRBD2. CDR1 is MDHEN and CDR2 is SYDVKM in the germline V gene. This CDR3 has 17 residues. V gave up 5 bases and J gave up 2 bases; unmatched junction bases: 9. This chain's CDR3 is CASSPPGLAGSTYEQYF. CDR3 DNA: TGTGCCAGCAGTCCTCCGGGACTAGCGGGATCGACCTACGAGCAGTACTTC. Together with reference TRBV28 and TRBJ2-7, the CDR3 gives the full variable domain: DVKVTQSSRYLVKRTGEKVFLECVQDMDHENMFWYRQDPGLGLRLIYFSYDVKMKEKGDIPEGYSVSREKKERFSLILESASTNQTSMYLCASSPPGLAGSTYEQYFGPGTRLTVT.

The J gene is TRBJ2-7, the V gene TRBV7-9, with 13 bases that match TRBD2. V was clipped by 4 bases and J by 3 bases; unmatched bases: 9. In germline, CDR1 is SEHNR, CDR2 FQNEAQ (reference sequence). The CDR3 covers 17 residues. CDR3 protein: CASSSGLAGEFVYEQYF. DNA of the CDR3: TGTGCCAGCAGCTCCGGACTAGCGGGAGAATTCGTCTACGAGCAGTACTTC.

The CDR3 region has the DNA TGTGCCAGCAGCTCTCTAGGACCAGGATCATACGAGCAGTACTTC. Its translation is CASSSLGPGSYEQYF. The chain employs TRBV5-6 and TRBJ2-7; D is undetermined. The V gene's germline CDR1 is SGHDT and CDR2 YYEEEE. With 3 bases removed from V and 4 bases from J, the gap between germline ends came to 17 bases. This CDR3 comprises 15 residues.

This clone was observed a single time. This rearrangement joins TRBV27 to TRBJ2-2; no reliable D call. The V end was cut by 2 bases, the J end by 0 bases, with 7 bases between. The CDR3 extends over 15 amino acids. The germline CDR1 and CDR2 sequences are MNHEY and SMNVEV (reference sequence). Here the CDR3 reads CASSLAYPNTGELFF. CDR3 in DNA: TGTGCCAGCAGTTTAGCCTACCCGAACACCGGGGAGCTGTTTTTT.

The chain joins TRBV29-1 to TRBJ1-3, with D uncertain. Per germline, CDR1 SQVTM and CDR2 ANQGSEA. The CDR3 runs 14 residues. Trimming cost V 6 bases and J 2 bases, with 14 bases left between them. The CDR3 reads CSVIPADTGNTIYF. The CDR3 nucleotides are TGCAGCGTGATACCCGCGGATACTGGAAACACCATATATTTT.

Concerning this clone: This clone may be a read error of a much larger clone one base away. The sample carries other DNA sequences with the same CDR3. The V gene is TRBV5-1, the J gene TRBJ2-1; D is possibly TRBD2 (6 bases). Between the trimmed V and J ends, which lost 2 bases and 4 bases, there was a span of 13 bases. CDR1 and CDR2 from the germline V gene are SGHRS and YFSETQ. The CDR3 consists of 15 residues. In DNA, the CDR3 is TGCGCCAGCAGCTTTAGTAGCGGAGGGTACAATGAGCAGTTCTTC. Residues: CASSFSSGGYNEQFF.

The chain combines TRBV18 with TRBJ2-1; D is perhaps TRBD1 or TRBD2 (5 bases each). Trimming shortened V by 3 bases and J by 14 bases, and 23 bases separated the two germline ends. This CDR3 has 15 residues. Germline loops: CDR1 KGHSH, CDR2 LQKENI. The CDR3 is CASSPGTQGRPQEFF. For the CDR3, the DNA is TGTGCCAGCTCACCCGGGACCCAGGGACGACCTCAGGAGTTCTTC.

V and J are TRBV7-9 and TRBJ2-5; tentative D call: TRBD2 (6 bases). From germline, CDR1 is SEHNR and CDR2 FQNEAQ (reference sequence). CDR3 length equals 15 residues. Deletions cut 7 bases from V and 5 bases from J, with 20 bases between. The CDR3 DNA reads as TGTGCCAGCACCACTCCCGCAGGGACTGTGGAGACCCAGTACTTC. It encodes CASTTPAGTVETQYF.

The chain is built from TRBV19 and TRBJ2-2; the D call may be TRBD1 or TRBD2 (5 bases each). The germline CDR1 and CDR2 sequences are LNHDA and SQIVND (reference sequence). The CDR3 has 15 amino acids. V lost 10 bases and J 0 bases, leaving 15 bases between the germline ends. CDR3 sequence: CATRGGPSNTGELFF. The DNA of the CDR3 is TGTGCCACCCGGGGCGGACCCTCGAACACCGGGGAGCTGTTTTTT.

The chain employs TRBV18 and TRBJ2-7, with D tentatively TRBD2 (6 bases). V lost 3 bases and J 1 base, leaving 16 bases between the germline ends. Germline V lookup: CDR1 KGHSH, CDR2 LQKENI. The CDR3 extends over 16 amino acids. CDR3 residues: CASSPPRREGSYEQYF. The CDR3 nucleotides are TGTGCCAGCTCACCTCCCCGGCGGGAAGGGTCCTACGAGCAGTACTTC. Together with reference TRBV18 and TRBJ2-7, the CDR3 gives the full variable domain: NAGVMQNPRHLVRRRGQEARLRCSPMKGHSHVYWYRQLPEEGLKFMVYLQKENIIDESGMPKERFSAEFPKEGPSILRIQQVVRGDSAAYFCASSPPRREGSYEQYFGPGTRLTVT.

The chain couples TRBV30 to TRBJ2-5; 8 positions agree with TRBD2. The CDR3 consists of 13 residues. After removal of 3 bases from V and 11 bases from J, the junction contained 11 bases not matched to a gene. The germline gives CDR1 GTSNPN, CDR2 SVGIG (reference sequence). DNA for the CDR3: TGTGCCTGGAGACGCCCAGCGGGGGAAGAGCAGTACTTC. Translating gives CAWRRPAGEEQYF.